This is a list of T cell receptor beta chains from one sample in a study of T cells expressing NK-cell markers. One entry per CDR3 protein, without DNA, is what TCRdb gives after re-calling the 5' RACE reads. There are about 260,000 distinct CDR3 sequences in the sample, with 4.2% held by the top ten. Sequenced material: blood T cells: a sorted CD56 or NKG2C T cell subset, CD4+ or CD8+ T cells, or bulk PBMC T cells (not recorded which). The source of these receptors is a woman between 18 and 69 years old in good health. CDR3s include the opening cysteine and the closing phenylalanine or tryptophan.

V,J,CDR3
TRBV3-1,TRBJ2-3,CASSQDVGLSDTQYF
TRBV30,TRBJ2-3,CAWKWGWSDTQYF
TRBV28,TRBJ1-3,CASSLPVRSGNTIYF
TRBV6-4,TRBJ2-5,CASSDTWEETQYF
TRBV10-3,TRBJ2-1,CASNPGDYNEQFF
TRBV15,TRBJ2-1,CATSRDSLTRVYNEQFF
TRBV6-1,TRBJ2-3,CAARQGRDTQYF
TRBV7-9,TRBJ2-5,CASSLGLAGAETQYF
TRBV11-2,TRBJ1-1,CASTIMGGKRITEAFF
TRBV7-9,TRBJ2-7,CASSFTGTEPPLEQYF
TRBV7-2,TRBJ2-1,CASSFRRTGGEQFF
TRBV7-2,TRBJ2-1,CASSYLAGALEQFF
TRBV12-3/TRBV12-4,TRBJ2-5,CASSYSSSETQYF
TRBV19,TRBJ2-3,CASSSQRGAGLTDTQYF
TRBV7-2,TRBJ2-3,CASSLGLAGRDTQYF
TRBV20-1,TRBJ2-7,CSARDRLAGINEQYF
TRBV5-6,TRBJ2-5,CASSLVGGGSQETQYF
TRBV6-2/TRBV6-3,TRBJ2-7,CASRPPSGRALQSYEQYF
TRBV11-2,TRBJ2-5,CASSKRPWGGETQYF
TRBV7-2,TRBJ1-2,CASSLDRGFLGYGYTF
TRBV24-1,TRBJ1-5,CATSDTGNQPQHF
TRBV12-3/TRBV12-4,TRBJ1-4,CASSHLSGTNEKLFF
TRBV21-1,TRBJ2-1,CASSKALAGVIEQFF
TRBV20-1,TRBJ1-5,CSAQSPGTRQPQHF
TRBV11-2,TRBJ2-7,CASSFPLAPYEQYF
TRBV7-9,TRBJ2-1,CASSLSRGKQFF
TRBV6-1,TRBJ2-2,CASSEAPRVVGELFF
TRBV6-1,TRBJ2-1,CASTSMGLGDYNEQFF
TRBV7-9,TRBJ1-1,CASSATGGTEAFF
TRBV6-2/TRBV6-3,TRBJ1-1,CASSYPGTRNTEAFF
TRBV20-1,TRBJ2-2,CSARTLAGSRGGELFF
TRBV5-1,TRBJ2-5,CASSLSGGLHQETQYF
TRBV29-1,TRBJ2-7,CSVESGQFNEQYF
TRBV18,TRBJ1-2,CASSSTNYGYTF
TRBV11-1,TRBJ2-1,CASSLRPRMQGTSSYNEQFF
TRBV15,TRBJ2-3,CATSKRGGSDTQYF
TRBV14,TRBJ1-1,CASSQEDRAAAFF
TRBV27,TRBJ2-1,CASSFLRSEQFF
TRBV4-3,TRBJ2-5,CASSRTRTGEETQYF
TRBV12-3/TRBV12-4,TRBJ1-5,CASSYWGGNQPQHF
TRBV25-1,TRBJ1-4,CASSGAGKEKLFF
TRBV6-5,TRBJ1-4,CASSYGASLATNEKLFF
TRBV7-2,TRBJ1-3,CASSLRFTTSGNTIYF
TRBV7-8,TRBJ2-1,CASSSTSGRGNDQFF
TRBV12-3/TRBV12-4,TRBJ1-5,CASSGGYTGNQPQHF
TRBV6-2/TRBV6-3,TRBJ1-3,CASNLPRTGAGNTIYF
TRBV29-1,TRBJ1-5,CSVETGGDQPQHF
TRBV6-5,TRBJ2-1,CASSYSTGSINEQFF
TRBV25-1,TRBJ2-7,CASSPAAIYEQYF
TRBV5-1,TRBJ2-1,CASSATGDTYNEQFF
TRBV29-1,TRBJ2-2,CSVYRGINTGELFF
TRBV29-1,TRBJ1-1,CSVDRGGPEAFF
TRBV10-3,TRBJ2-1,CAISEGGVSYNEQFF
TRBV11-1,TRBJ1-1,CASSNPPGGPPLNTEAFF
TRBV20-1,TRBJ2-7,CSARVGGITYEQYF
TRBV6-4,TRBJ1-2,CASSAEGQPGYGYTF
TRBV5-6,TRBJ2-3,CASSNWGGVGDTQYF
TRBV29-1,TRBJ1-1,CSAYGGGGYTEAFF
TRBV7-2,TRBJ2-3,CASRLMVWDTQYF